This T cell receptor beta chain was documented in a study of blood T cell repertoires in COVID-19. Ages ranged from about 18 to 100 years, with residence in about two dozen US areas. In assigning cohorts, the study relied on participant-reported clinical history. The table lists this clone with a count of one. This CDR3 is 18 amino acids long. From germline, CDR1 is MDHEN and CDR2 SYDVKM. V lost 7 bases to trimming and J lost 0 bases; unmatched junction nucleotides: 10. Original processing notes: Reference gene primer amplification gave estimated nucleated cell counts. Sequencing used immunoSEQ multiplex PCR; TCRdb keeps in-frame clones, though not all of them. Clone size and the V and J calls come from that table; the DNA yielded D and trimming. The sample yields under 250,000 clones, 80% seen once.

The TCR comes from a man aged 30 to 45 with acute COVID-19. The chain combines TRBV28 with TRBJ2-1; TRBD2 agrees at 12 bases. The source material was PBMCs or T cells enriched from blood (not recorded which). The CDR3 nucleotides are TGTGCCAGCATCCCCCTAGCGGGGGGGAGGAGCTCCTACAATGAGCAGTTCTTC. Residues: CASIPLAGGRSSYNEQFF.